The 16 T cell receptor beta chains below were found in one sample sequenced in a study of identical twins. MiXCR was run by TCRdb on the 5' RACE reads, yielding one entry per CDR3 protein. The data show fewer than 450,000 distinct CDR3 sequences, around 9.7% seen once. The sequencing sample was made of naive T cells sorted from blood. The source of these receptors is a woman aged 45 to 65 in good health.

This clonotype has at least ten counts. This sequence joins TRBV20-1 and TRBJ2-2; D is uncertain. This CDR3 has 14 residues. Looked up from germline, CDR1 is DFQATT and CDR2 is SNEGSKA (reference sequence). Trimming shortened V by 1 base and J by 3 bases, and 9 bases separated the two germline ends. The CDR3 is CSARALLDTGELFF. Here the CDR3 DNA reads TGCAGTGCTAGAGCCCTACTCGACACCGGGGAGCTGTTTTTT.

This clonotype came up many times. This chain connects TRBV6-6 to TRBJ2-1, with unresolved D. The CDR3 consists of 12 residues. Trimming removed 0 bases from V and 7 bases from J, with 4 bases in between. From germline, CDR1 is MNHNY and CDR2 SVGAGI (reference sequence). CDR3 loop: CASSYSRNEQFF. CDR3 DNA sequence: TGTGCCAGCAGTTACTCCCGGAATGAGCAGTTCTTC.

This chain connects TRBV3-1 to TRBJ2-1; a possible D gene is TRBD1 (6 bases). Trimming pared 4 bases from V and 10 bases from J, leaving 17 bases between. The germline gives CDR1 LGHDT, CDR2 YNNKEL (reference sequence). The CDR3 is 14 residues long. The CDR3 sequence is CASSPAKQGQEQFF. The DNA of the CDR3 is TGTGCCAGCAGCCCCGCCAAACAGGGTCAGGAGCAGTTCTTC.

The rearrangement links TRBV20-1 to TRBJ2-1; TRBD2 matches at 14 bases. The CDR3 totals 14 residues. The trim removed 3 bases at V and 10 bases at J, leaving 5 bases unmatched. Germline V gene sequence: CDR1 DFQATT, CDR2 SNEGSKA (reference sequence). In DNA form, the CDR3 reads TGCAGTGCTAGTGGTCGACTAGCGGGAGGGGAGCAGTTCTTC. Its translation: CSASGRLAGGEQFF.

Ten or more counts support this clonotype. V and J are TRBV29-1 and TRBJ1-1, with D possibly being TRBD1 (5 bases). V was pared by 6 bases and J by 4 bases, with 9 bases between. The germline gives CDR1 SQVTM, CDR2 ANQGSEA. CDR3 length: 11 residues. The CDR3 DNA reads as TGCAGCGTGGGGGGAACCACTGAAGCTTTCTTT. The encoded protein is CSVGGTTEAFF.

This clonotype was counted between two and nine times. This chain joins TRBV4-1 and TRBJ2-7; possibly TRBD1 or TRBD2 for D (5 bases each). The ends were cut back, 1 base at V and 7 bases at J, with 14 bases in the middle. Looked up from germline, CDR1 is MGHRA and CDR2 is YSYEKL. The CDR3 contains 14 residues. The DNA of the CDR3 is TGCGCCAGCAGCCAAGTGGCCCTTGAGGGGGAGCAGTACGTC. It is translated as CASSQVALEGEQYV.

This clonotype was recorded a few times. CDR3 nucleotide sequence: TGTGCCATCAGTGCCCTATGGACAGGGGACACCTACGAGCAGTACTTC. Protein sequence: CAISALWTGDTYEQYF. The chain uses TRBV10-3 and TRBJ2-7, with 9 nucleotides matching TRBD1. The CDR3 consists of 16 residues. The ends lost 4 bases at V and 2 bases at J; junction bases unmatched: 9. Germline loops: CDR1 ENHRY, CDR2 SYGVKD.

A few counts support this clonotype. The chain couples TRBV2 to TRBJ2-1; perhaps TRBD1 as D (5 bases). CDR3 length: 15 amino acids. The V end lost 4 bases, the J end lost 8 bases, and 18 bases lay between the germline ends. CDR1 and CDR2 (germline): SNHLY, FYNNEI. The CDR3 coding sequence is TGTGCCAGCAGTGTGGGTCAGGGAACTTTCCATGAGCAGTTCTTC. Translation gives CASSVGQGTFHEQFF.

This clonotype has a handful of counts. The rearrangement uses TRBV12-3 or TRBV12-4 and TRBJ1-2, with 8 bases lining up with TRBD1. The CDR3 contains 14 residues. V lost 3 bases, J lost 6 bases, and 6 bases stayed unmatched. In DNA, the CDR3 is TGTGCCAGCAGTTTCCGGACAGGGTGGGATGGCTACACCTTC. It is translated as CASSFRTGWDGYTF.

A few counts support this clonotype. The chain uses TRBV10-2 and TRBJ2-1, with 11 nucleotides matching TRBD2. Trimming removed 6 bases from V and 13 bases from J; junction bases left unmatched: 5. CDR3 length: 12 residues. Germline loops: CDR1 WSHSY, CDR2 SAAADI. The CDR3 DNA reads as TGCGCCAGCAGCTTAGCGGGAGGGCCCCAGTTCTTC. Translated: CASSLAGGPQFF.

There are a few counts of this clonotype. The chain joins TRBV4-1 to TRBJ2-1, with D perhaps being TRBD1 or TRBD2 (5 bases each). Germline V gene lookup returns CDR1 MGHRA and CDR2 YSYEKL. This CDR3 region has 14 residues. Trimming left V 5 bases short and J 10 bases short, with 18 bases between. CDR3: CASSKRGESREQFF. CDR3 DNA: TGCGCCAGCAGCAAAAGAGGGGAGAGCCGCGAGCAGTTCTTC.

The sample holds a few counts of this clonotype. V is TRBV12-3 or TRBV12-4 and J is TRBJ1-1, with D possibly TRBD1 on 6 matching bases. The CDR3 totals 15 residues. The V end was cut by 7 bases, the J end by 1 base, with 16 bases between. The chain's CDR3 is CASTLGRTANTEAFF. The CDR3 coding sequence is TGTGCCAGCACCTTGGGGAGGACAGCGAACACTGAAGCTTTCTTT.

The table lists this clonotype with many counts. The chain links TRBV19 to TRBJ2-7, with 11 nucleotides matching TRBD1. This CDR3 is 14 amino acids long. Germline V CDR1 and CDR2: LNHDA, SQIVND (reference sequence). V shed 9 bases and J 4 bases; nucleotides not matched to a gene: 8. CDR3 sequence: CASSSGQGAYEQYF. CDR3 coding DNA: TGTGCCAGCAGTTCAGGACAGGGGGCTTACGAGCAGTACTTC.

This clonotype was recorded many times. This chain connects TRBV3-1 to TRBJ2-7; D is ambiguous. Between the trimmed V and J ends, which lost 0 bases and 12 bases, there was a span of 12 bases. The CDR3 is 12 residues long. Germline values: CDR1 LGHDT, CDR2 YNNKEL (reference sequence). CDR3 protein: CASSQDGRNWYF. The CDR3 DNA is TGTGCCAGCAGCCAAGATGGGCGTAATTGGTACTTC.

The V call is TRBV12-3 or TRBV12-4, the J call TRBJ2-1; 10 bases are shared with TRBD2. This CDR3 contains 14 residues. The V segment lost 7 bases and the J segment 2 bases; nucleotides outside the gene matches: 2. CDR3 coding DNA: TGTGCCAGCAATAGCGGGGGGACCTACAATGAGCAGTTCTTC. The encoded protein is CASNSGGTYNEQFF.

There are many counts of this clonotype. The chain has TRBV3-1 and TRBJ2-1, with a possible D match to TRBD1 (6 bases). Germline V gene sequence: CDR1 LGHDT, CDR2 YNNKEL (reference sequence). This CDR3 is built from 14 residues. Trimming removed 4 bases at V and 9 bases at J, with 16 bases between. The CDR3 nucleotides read TGTGCCAGCAGCCCTTTAGAAGGGGGAAGTGAGCAGTTCTTC. Protein: CASSPLEGGSEQFF.